The source of this T cell receptor (beta chain) is a study of OX40 agonist ivuxolimab in advanced cancers. V lost 4 bases and J 4 bases, leaving 10 bases between the germline ends. The CDR3 is made up of 13 amino acids. Germline CDR1 reads SGHTA; CDR2 reads FQGNSA. Some clones are missing from TCRdb's copy, which holds only in-frame ones; the method was immunoSEQ multiplex PCR. The sample has tens of thousands of clones; about 88% are singletons. This receptor was identified in an adult with an advanced solid tumor such as melanoma, head and neck, liver or kidney cancer. The chain recombines TRBV7-2 with TRBJ2-5; the D gene is possibly TRBD2 (6 bases). The sample in question was CD4+ or CD8+ T cells sorted from blood, obtained in a trial of the OX40 agonist ivuxolimab. CDR3 DNA sequence: TGTGCCAGCAGCTCCAGGACTACAGAGACCCAGTACTTC. Translation gives CASSSRTTETQYF.